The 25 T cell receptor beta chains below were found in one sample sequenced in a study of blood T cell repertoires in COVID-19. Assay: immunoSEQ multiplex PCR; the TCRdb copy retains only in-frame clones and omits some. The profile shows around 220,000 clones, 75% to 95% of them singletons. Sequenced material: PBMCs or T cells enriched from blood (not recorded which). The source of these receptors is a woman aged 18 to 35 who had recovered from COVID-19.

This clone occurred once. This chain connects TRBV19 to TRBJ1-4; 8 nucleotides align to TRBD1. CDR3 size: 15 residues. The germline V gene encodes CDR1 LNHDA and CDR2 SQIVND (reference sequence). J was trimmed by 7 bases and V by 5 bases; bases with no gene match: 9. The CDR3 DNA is TGTGCCAGTAGTGAGCAAGGACAGGGAAGTGAAAAACTGTTTTTT. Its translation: CASSEQGQGSEKLFF. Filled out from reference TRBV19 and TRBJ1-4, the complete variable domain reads DGGITQSPKYLFRKEGQNVTLSCEQNLNHDAMYWYRQDPGQGLRLIYYSQIVNDFQKGDIAEGYSVSREKKESFPLTVTSAQKNPTAFYLCASSEQGQGSEKLFFGSGTQLSVL.

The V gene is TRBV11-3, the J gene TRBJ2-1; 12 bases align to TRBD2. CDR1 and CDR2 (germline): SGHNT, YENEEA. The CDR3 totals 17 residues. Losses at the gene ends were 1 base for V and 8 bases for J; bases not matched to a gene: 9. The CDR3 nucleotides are TGTGCCAGCAGCTTAGGTCTAGCGGGGGGGCTGGTGGATGAGCAGTTCTTC. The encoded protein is CASSLGLAGGLVDEQFF.

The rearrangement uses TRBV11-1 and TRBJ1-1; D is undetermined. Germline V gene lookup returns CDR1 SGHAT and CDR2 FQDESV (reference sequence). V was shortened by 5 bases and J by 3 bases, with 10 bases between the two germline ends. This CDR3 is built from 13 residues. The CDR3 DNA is TGTGCCAGCAGCAACGAGGCGGACACTGAAGCTTTCTTT. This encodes CASSNEADTEAFF.

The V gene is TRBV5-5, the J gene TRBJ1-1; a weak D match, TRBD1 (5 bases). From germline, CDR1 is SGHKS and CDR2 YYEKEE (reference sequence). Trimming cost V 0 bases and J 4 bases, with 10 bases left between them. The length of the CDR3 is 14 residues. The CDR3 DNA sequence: TGTGCCAGCAGCTTGGATCAGGGACTCACTGAAGCTTTCTTT. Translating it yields CASSLDQGLTEAFF.

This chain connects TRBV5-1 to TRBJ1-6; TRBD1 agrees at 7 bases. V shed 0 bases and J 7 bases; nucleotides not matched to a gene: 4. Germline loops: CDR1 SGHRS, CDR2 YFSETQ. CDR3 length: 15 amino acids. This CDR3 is CASSLDTTGNSPLHF. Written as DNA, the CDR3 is TGCGCCAGCAGCTTGGACACGACAGGGAATTCACCCCTCCACTTT.

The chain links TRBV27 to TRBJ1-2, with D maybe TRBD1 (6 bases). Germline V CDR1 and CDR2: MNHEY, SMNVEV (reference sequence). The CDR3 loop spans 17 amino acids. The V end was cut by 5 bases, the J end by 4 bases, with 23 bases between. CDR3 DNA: TGTGCCAGCAGTCCCGCAGGGGCTGGCTTGATAGGCTATGGCTACACCTTC. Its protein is CASSPAGAGLIGYGYTF.

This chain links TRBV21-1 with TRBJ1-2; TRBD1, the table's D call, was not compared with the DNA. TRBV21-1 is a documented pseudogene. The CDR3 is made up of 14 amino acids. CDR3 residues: CASSKSAGNYGYTF. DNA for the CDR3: TGTGCCAGCAGCAAATCGGCAGGGAACTATGGCTACACCTTC.

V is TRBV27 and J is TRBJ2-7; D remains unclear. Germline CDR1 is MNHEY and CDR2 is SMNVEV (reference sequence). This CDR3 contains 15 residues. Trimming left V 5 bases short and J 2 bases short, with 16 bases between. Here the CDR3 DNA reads TGTGCCAGCAGTCCCGACTCCTCAGACCCCTACGAGCAGTACTTC. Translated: CASSPDSSDPYEQYF.

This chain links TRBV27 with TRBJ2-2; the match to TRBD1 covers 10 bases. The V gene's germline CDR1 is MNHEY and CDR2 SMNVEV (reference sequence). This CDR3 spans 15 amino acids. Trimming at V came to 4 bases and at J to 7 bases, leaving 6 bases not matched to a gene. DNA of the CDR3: TGTGCCAGCAGTTCCGGACAGGGGGAAATCGGGGAGCTGTTTTTT. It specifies CASSSGQGEIGELFF.

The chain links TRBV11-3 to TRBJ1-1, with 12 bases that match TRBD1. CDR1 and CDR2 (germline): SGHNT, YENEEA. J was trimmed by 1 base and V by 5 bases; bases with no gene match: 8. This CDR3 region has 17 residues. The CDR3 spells CASSPGQGATTNTEAFF. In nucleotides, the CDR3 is TGTGCCAGCAGCCCGGGACAGGGGGCCACAACGAACACTGAAGCTTTCTTT.

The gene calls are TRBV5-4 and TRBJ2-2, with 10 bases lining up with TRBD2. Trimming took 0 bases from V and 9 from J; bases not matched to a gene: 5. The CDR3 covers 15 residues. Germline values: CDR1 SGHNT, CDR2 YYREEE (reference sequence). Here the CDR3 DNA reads TGTGCCAGCAGCTTGGAGCCTAGCGGGGGAAGGGAGCTGTTTTTT. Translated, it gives CASSLEPSGGRELFF. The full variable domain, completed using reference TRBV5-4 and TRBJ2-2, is ETGVTQSPTHLIKTRGQQVTLRCSSQSGHNTVSWYQQALGQGPQFIFQYYREEENGRGNFPPRFSGLQFPNYSSELNVNALELDDSALYLCASSLEPSGGRELFFGEGSRLTVL.

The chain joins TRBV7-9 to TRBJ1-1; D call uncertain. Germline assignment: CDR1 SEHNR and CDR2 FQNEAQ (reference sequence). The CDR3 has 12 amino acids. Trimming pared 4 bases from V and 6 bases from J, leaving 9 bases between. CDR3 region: CASSSVVAEAFF. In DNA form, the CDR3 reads TGTGCCAGCAGCTCGGTGGTGGCTGAAGCTTTCTTT.

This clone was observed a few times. CDR3: CANWGGKNSV. The DNA of the CDR3 is TGCGCCAACTGGGGGGGGAAAAACTCTGTC. The chain couples TRBV10-1 to TRBJ2-7, with TRBD2 matching over 7 bases. CDR3 length: 10 residues. The germline V gene encodes CDR1 WNHNN and CDR2 SYGVQD (reference sequence).

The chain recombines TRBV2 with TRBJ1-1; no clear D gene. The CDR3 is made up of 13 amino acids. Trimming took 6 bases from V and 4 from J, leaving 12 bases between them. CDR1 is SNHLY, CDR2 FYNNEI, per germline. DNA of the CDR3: TGTGCCAGCAGCCGGGAGATCGGCACTGAAGCTTTCTTT. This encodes CASSREIGTEAFF. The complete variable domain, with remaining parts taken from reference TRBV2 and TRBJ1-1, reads EPEVTQTPSHQVTQMGQEVILRCVPISNHLYFYWYRQILGQKVEFLVSFYNNEISEKSEIFDDQFSVERPDGSNFTLKIRSTKLEDSAMYFCASSREIGTEAFFGQGTRLTVV.

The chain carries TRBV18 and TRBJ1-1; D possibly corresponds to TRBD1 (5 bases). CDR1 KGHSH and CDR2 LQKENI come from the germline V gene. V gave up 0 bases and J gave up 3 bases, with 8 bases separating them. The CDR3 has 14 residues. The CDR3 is CASSPPGRDTEAFF. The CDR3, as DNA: TGTGCCAGCTCACCACCGGGCAGGGACACTGAAGCTTTCTTT.

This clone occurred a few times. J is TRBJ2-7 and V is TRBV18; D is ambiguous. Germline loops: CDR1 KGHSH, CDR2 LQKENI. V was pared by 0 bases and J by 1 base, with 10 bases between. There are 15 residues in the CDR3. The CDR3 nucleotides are TGTGCCAGCTCACCACCGTTTGGCCTTTCCTACGAGCAGTACTTC. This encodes CASSPPFGLSYEQYF.

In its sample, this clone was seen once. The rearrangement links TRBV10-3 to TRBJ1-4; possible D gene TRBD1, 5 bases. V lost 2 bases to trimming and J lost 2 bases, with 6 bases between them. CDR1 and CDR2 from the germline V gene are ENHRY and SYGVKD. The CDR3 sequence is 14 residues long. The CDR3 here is CAISEGGTNEKLFF. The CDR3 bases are TGTGCCATCAGTGAGGGGGGGACTAATGAAAAACTGTTTTTT.

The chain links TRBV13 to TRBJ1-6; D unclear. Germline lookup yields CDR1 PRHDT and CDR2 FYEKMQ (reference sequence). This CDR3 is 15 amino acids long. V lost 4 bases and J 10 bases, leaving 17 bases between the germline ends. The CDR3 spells CASSSSQSISSPLHF. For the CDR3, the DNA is TGTGCCAGCAGCTCGAGTCAATCGATAAGCTCACCCCTCCACTTT.

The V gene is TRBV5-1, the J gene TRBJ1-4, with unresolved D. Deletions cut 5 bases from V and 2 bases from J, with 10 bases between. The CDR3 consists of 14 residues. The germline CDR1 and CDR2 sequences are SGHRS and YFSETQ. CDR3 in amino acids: CASSYGATNEKLFF. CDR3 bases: TGCGCCAGCAGTTACGGTGCCACTAATGAAAAACTGTTTTTT.

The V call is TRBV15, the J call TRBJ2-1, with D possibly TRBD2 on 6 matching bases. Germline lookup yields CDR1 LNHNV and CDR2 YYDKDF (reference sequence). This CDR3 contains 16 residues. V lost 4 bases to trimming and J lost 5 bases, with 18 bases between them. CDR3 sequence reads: CATSTPRLEGNNEQFF. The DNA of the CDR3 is TGTGCCACCAGCACCCCTAGACTAGAAGGCAACAATGAGCAGTTCTTC. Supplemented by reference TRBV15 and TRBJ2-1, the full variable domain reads DAMVIQNPRYQVTQFGKPVTLSCSQTLNHNVMYWYQQKSSQAPKLLFHYYDKDFNNEADTPDNFQSRRPNTSFCFLDIRSPGLGDTAMYLCATSTPRLEGNNEQFFGPGTRLTVL.

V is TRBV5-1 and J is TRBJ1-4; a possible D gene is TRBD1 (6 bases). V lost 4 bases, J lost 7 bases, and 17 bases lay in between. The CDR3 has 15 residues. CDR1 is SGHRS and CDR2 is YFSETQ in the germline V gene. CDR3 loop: CASSEVQGGSEKLFF. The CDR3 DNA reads TGCGCCAGCAGCGAAGTACAGGGTGGGAGTGAAAAACTGTTTTTT.

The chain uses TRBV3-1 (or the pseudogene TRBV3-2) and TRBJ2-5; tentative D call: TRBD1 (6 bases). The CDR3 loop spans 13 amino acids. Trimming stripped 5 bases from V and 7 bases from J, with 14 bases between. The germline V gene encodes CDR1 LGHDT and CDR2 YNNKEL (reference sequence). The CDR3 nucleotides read TGTGCCAGCAGCGGCAGGGGTTTTGGGACCCAGTACTTC. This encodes CASSGRGFGTQYF.

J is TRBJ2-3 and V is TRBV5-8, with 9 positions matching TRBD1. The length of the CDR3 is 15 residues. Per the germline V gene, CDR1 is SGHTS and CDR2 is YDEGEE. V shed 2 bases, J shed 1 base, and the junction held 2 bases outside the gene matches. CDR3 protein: CASSFRDRGTDTQYF. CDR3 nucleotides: TGTGCCAGCAGCTTCCGGGACAGGGGCACAGATACGCAGTATTTT.

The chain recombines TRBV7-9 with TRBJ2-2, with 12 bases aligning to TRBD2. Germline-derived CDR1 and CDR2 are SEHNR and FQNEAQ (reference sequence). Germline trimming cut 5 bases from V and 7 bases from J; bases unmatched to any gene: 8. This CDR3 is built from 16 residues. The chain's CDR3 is CASSARLAGAFGELFF. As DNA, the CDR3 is TGTGCCAGCAGCGCCCGACTAGCGGGAGCGTTCGGGGAGCTGTTTTTT.

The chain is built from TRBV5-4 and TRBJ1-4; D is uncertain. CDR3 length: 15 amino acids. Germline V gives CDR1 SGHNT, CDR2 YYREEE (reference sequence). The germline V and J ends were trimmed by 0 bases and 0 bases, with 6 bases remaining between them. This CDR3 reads CASSLGGATNEKLFF. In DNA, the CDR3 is TGTGCCAGCAGCTTGGGCGGGGCAACTAATGAAAAACTGTTTTTT. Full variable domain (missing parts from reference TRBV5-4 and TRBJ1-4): ETGVTQSPTHLIKTRGQQVTLRCSSQSGHNTVSWYQQALGQGPQFIFQYYREEENGRGNFPPRFSGLQFPNYSSELNVNALELDDSALYLCASSLGGATNEKLFFGSGTQLSVL.